Listed below are T cell receptor beta chains from one sample, sequenced in a study of blood T cells in healthy people across ages. TCRdb re-analysed the 5' RACE reads in MiXCR, keeping a single row per CDR3 protein. The sample includes about 1 million distinct CDR3 sequences, more than 35% of them seen just once. The source material was blood. The receptors derive from a woman aged 60 to 75 in good health. Each CDR3 is given with its conserved first and last residue. A D gene is named only where the DNA matches it firmly. Some rows mark clone size as missing; the rest say once, few, many or name a class of expanded clone.

>TRBJ2-3|TRBD1|TRBV4-2|.
CASSQDPRQGNTQYF
TGTGCCAGCAGCCAAGACCCACGACAGGGAAATACGCAGTATTTT
>TRBJ2-1|.|TRBV4-1|.
CASSYKGLASDNEQFF
TGCGCCAGCAGCTACAAGGGGCTAGCGTCTGACAATGAGCAGTTCTTC
>TRBJ1-5|TRBD1|TRBV20-1|once
CSAREFGTDYLPQHF
TGCAGTGCTAGAGAATTCGGGACAGATTATTTGCCCCAGCATTTT
>TRBJ2-1|TRBD2|TRBV28|.
CASSLMTSVYNEQFF
TGTGCCAGCAGTTTAATGACTAGCGTATACAATGAGCAGTTCTTC
>TRBJ2-3|TRBD2|TRBV29-1|.
CSVDILAGEPDTQYF
TGCAGCGTTGATATTCTGGCGGGAGAACCAGATACGCAGTATTTT
>TRBJ2-7|.|TRBV27|.
CASSSAPEAPWNEQYF
TGTGCCAGCAGTTCTGCCCCGGAGGCACCTTGGAATGAGCAGTACTTC
>TRBJ2-7|.|TRBV15|few
CATSRVRGSSYEQYF
TGTGCCACCAGCAGAGTTCGGGGGAGCTCCTACGAGCAGTACTTC
>TRBJ2-7|.|TRBV7-2|.
CASSLVSRPYEQYF
TGTGCCAGCAGCTTAGTGTCACGGCCTTACGAGCAGTACTTC
>TRBJ2-1|TRBD2|TRBV27|.
CASSRIAGGPGDEQFF
TGTGCCAGCAGCCGGATAGCGGGAGGGCCAGGCGATGAGCAGTTCTTC
>TRBJ2-5|TRBD1|TRBV6-5|many
CASSSPGQGQETQYF
TGTGCCAGCAGTTCTCCGGGACAGGGACAAGAGACCCAGTACTTC
>TRBJ2-6|TRBD1|TRBV27|.
CASSLRAGTGVSGANVLTF
TGTGCCAGCAGTTTAAGGGCCGGGACAGGGGTCTCTGGGGCCAACGTCCTGACTTTC
>TRBJ1-1|TRBD1|TRBV9|.
CACSPRQGSRGRPEAFF
TGTGCCTGCAGCCCAAGACAGGGTTCGCGGGGAAGGCCTGAAGCTTTCTTT
>TRBJ2-7|.|TRBV27|.
CASSLYGGDDEQYF
TGTGCCAGCAGTTTATATGGGGGAGACGACGAGCAGTACTTC
>TRBJ2-7|.|TRBV5-1|.
CASTPGLDSYEQYF
TGCGCCAGCACTCCAGGACTTGACTCCTACGAGCAGTACTTC
>TRBJ2-5|.|TRBV30|.
CAGEEGTLGYEQNF
TGTGCGGGGGAGGAGGGGACGCTGGGCTACGAGCAGAACTTC
>TRBJ2-7|TRBD1|TRBV7-2|.
CASSLAGTARNEQYF
TGTGCCAGCAGCTTAGCCGGGACAGCTCGCAACGAGCAGTACTTC
>TRBJ2-7|TRBD2|TRBV4-2|.
CASSQAGTSGSFGSYEQYF
TGTGCCAGCAGCCAAGCCGGGACTAGCGGGAGCTTTGGCTCCTACGAGCAGTACTTC
>TRBJ1-6|.|TRBV11-1|.
CASSLAAKNSPLHF
TGTGCCAGCAGCTTAGCGGCGAAGAATTCACCCCTCCACTTT
>TRBJ1-6|TRBD1|TRBV4-1|.
CASSPYRDSNSPLHF
TGCGCCAGCAGCCCTTACCGGGACAGTAATTCACCCCTCCACTTT
>TRBJ2-2|.|TRBV9|few
CASSASRQGSTGELFF
TGTGCCAGCAGCGCCAGCCGTCAGGGGAGCACCGGGGAGCTGTTTTTT
>TRBJ1-1|.|TRBV7-2|.
CASSLGPGLGAFF
TGTGCCAGCAGCTTAGGGCCGGGACTGGGAGCTTTCTTT
>TRBJ2-5|.|TRBV15|few
CATTEGETQYF
TGTGCCACGACAGAGGGGGAGACCCAGTACTTC
>TRBJ2-5|TRBD2|TRBV20-1|.
CSAPKLAGGPETQYF
TGCAGTGCCCCTAAACTAGCGGGAGGGCCAGAGACCCAGTACTTC
>TRBJ2-1|.|TRBV12-3/TRBV12-4|.
CASSPSVRAYNEQFF
TGTGCCAGCAGCCCTAGCGTGAGGGCCTACAATGAGCAGTTCTTC
>TRBJ2-7|TRBD1|TRBV4-1|.
CTSSQGAPSYEQYF
TGCACCAGCAGCCAGGGGGCCCCCTCCTACGAGCAGTACTTC
>TRBJ2-5|TRBD1|TRBV5-1|.
CASSLGDRGQGETQYF
TGCGCCAGCAGCTTGGGGGACAGGGGGCAAGGAGAGACCCAGTACTTC
>TRBJ2-1|.|TRBV6-1|few
CASRDSVNEQFF
TGTGCCAGCCGGGACTCCGTCAATGAGCAGTTCTTC
>TRBJ2-3|.|TRBV28|.
CASSFRRETDTQYF
TGTGCCAGCAGTTTCCGGAGGGAGACAGATACGCAGTATTTT
>TRBJ2-4|.|TRBV10-3|few
CAISGGTALPNIQYF
TGTGCCATCAGTGGCGGGACAGCACTTCCGAACATTCAGTACTTC
>TRBJ2-5|.|TRBV27|.
CASSLWGGAEETQYF
TGTGCCAGCAGTTTATGGGGGGGCGCGGAAGAGACCCAGTACTTC
>TRBJ1-4|.|TRBV7-8|few
CASSSGQNNEKLFF
TGTGCCAGCAGCTCGGGACAAAATAATGAAAAACTGTTTTTT